The 21 T cell receptor beta chains presented below share a single source sample, sequenced in a study of T cells after somatic rescue of genetic block. Method: immunoSEQ multiplex PCR; TCRdb's copy keeps in-frame clones and lacks some. Among about 15,000 clones listed, 60% to 75% were seen once. Sequences were obtained from peripheral blood mononuclear cells (PBMCs). The receptor source for this set is a man aged 18 to 30.

For this clone: One end of the junction fails to match germline, which may point to a read error. V usage is TRBV4-1 and J usage is TRBJ1-1; D is perhaps TRBD1 (6 bases). This CDR3 has 12 residues. From germline, CDR1 is MGHRA and CDR2 YSYEKL. CDR3 DNA: TGCGCCAGCAGCCAGGTCCCGGGGGGCGAGGAATTT. Translating gives CASSQVPGGEEF.

CDR3 residues: CASSLAGSQPQHF. The CDR3 nucleotides are TGTGCCAGCAGCTTAGCAGGAAGTCAGCCCCAGCATTTT. V is TRBV7-6 and J is TRBJ1-5; no firm D call. Trimming cost V 0 bases and J 6 bases, with 6 bases left between them. CDR1 is SGHVS and CDR2 is FNYEAQ in the germline V gene. The CDR3 has 13 residues.

The chain links TRBV5-1 to TRBJ2-3; perhaps TRBD1 as D (5 bases). The length of the CDR3 is 14 residues. Between the trimmed V and J ends, which lost 4 bases and 7 bases, there was a span of 16 bases. Per germline, CDR1 SGHRS and CDR2 YFSETQ. CDR3: CASSHAQGKNTQYF. The CDR3 coding sequence is TGCGCCAGCAGCCACGCGCAGGGTAAGAATACGCAGTATTTT.

The J gene is TRBJ2-5, the V gene TRBV7-6; TRBD1 matches 7 bases. The CDR3 sequence is 14 residues long. The V gene's germline CDR1 is SGHVS and CDR2 FNYEAQ. Trimming at V came to 6 bases and at J to 2 bases, leaving 6 bases not matched to a gene. The CDR3 bases are TGTGCCAGCAGGAGAAACAGGGGACAAGAGACCCAGTACTTC. Protein: CASRRNRGQETQYF.

This chain links TRBV28 with TRBJ2-7; maybe TRBD2 (6 bases). Looked up from germline, CDR1 is MDHEN and CDR2 is SYDVKM. Trimming removed 2 bases at V and 4 bases at J, with 15 bases between. CDR3 length equals 15 residues. CDR3 DNA: TGTGCCAGCAGTTTAGGTGGACCCCGGGGGTACGAGCAGTACTTC. Translated: CASSLGGPRGYEQYF.

This clone rates as medium-sized (0.01 to 0.1%). The V call is TRBV18, the J call TRBJ1-2, with TRBD1 matching over 12 bases. After removal of 0 bases from V and 6 bases from J, the junction contained 5 bases not matched to a gene. The CDR3 sequence is 16 residues long. In germline, CDR1 is KGHSH, CDR2 LQKENI. The CDR3 is CASSPPLGQGAHGYTF. CDR3 in DNA: TGTGCCAGCTCACCACCGTTGGGACAGGGGGCGCATGGCTACACCTTC.

This rearrangement joins TRBV5-3 to TRBJ2-1, with 7 bases matching TRBD2. TRBV5-3 has ORF status, its function being uncertain. The V and J ends lost 4 bases and 3 bases, in that order; junction bases with no gene match: 10. This CDR3 contains 16 residues. CDR3 sequence (DNA): TGTGCCAGAAGCCGCCTGCGGGACTACTTCTACAATGAGCAGTTCTTC. Encoded protein: CARSRLRDYFYNEQFF.

This chain uses TRBV18 with TRBJ2-7, with 10 bases lining up with TRBD2. V trimming: 3 bases; J trimming: 7 bases; junction bases outside the gene matches: 12. The CDR3 is 16 residues long. The germline V gene has CDR1 KGHSH and CDR2 LQKENI. CDR3 coding DNA: TGTGCCAGCTCACCTCTTAGCGGGAGGTCCTCGGGGGAGCAGTACTTC. Protein: CASSPLSGRSSGEQYF.

CDR3 residues: CGWGASYEQYF. In nucleotides, the CDR3 is TGCGGGTGGGGTGCCTCCTACGAGCAGTACTTC. V and J are TRBV20-1 and TRBJ2-7; no clear D. The germline V gene encodes CDR1 DFQATT and CDR2 SNEGSKA (reference sequence). CDR3 length: 11 residues.

The chain uses TRBV11-1 and TRBJ2-1, with D possibly matching TRBD2 (7 bases). Germline V gene sequence: CDR1 SGHAT, CDR2 FQDESV (reference sequence). The CDR3 loop spans 12 amino acids. V was shortened by 5 bases and J by 9 bases, with 11 bases between the two germline ends. The CDR3 region has the DNA TGTGCCAGCAGCCGGGGGGCGGGTGAGCAGTTCTTC. Residues: CASSRGAGEQFF.

The genes are TRBV5-1 and TRBJ2-5; no reliable D call. In germline, CDR1 is SGHRS, CDR2 YFSETQ. This CDR3 comprises 12 residues. V was shortened by 3 bases and J by 1 base, with 4 bases between the two germline ends. This chain's CDR3 is CASSWSQETQYF. The DNA for the CDR3 is TGCGCCAGCAGCTGGAGCCAAGAGACCCAGTACTTC. Complete variable domain (other parts from reference TRBV5-1 and TRBJ2-5): KAGVTQTPRYLIKTRGQQVTLSCSPISGHRSVSWYQQTPGQGLQFLFEYFSETQRNKGNFPGRFSGRQFSNSRSEMNVSTLELGDSALYLCASSWSQETQYFGPGTRLLVL.

The CDR3 sequence is CASSLIAGWNTGELFF. CDR3 bases: TGTGCCAGCAGCTTAATTGCGGGGTGGAACACCGGGGAGCTGTTTTTT. V gene TRBV7-9 combines with J gene TRBJ2-2; D might be TRBD2 (6 bases). The CDR3 has 16 amino acids. Germline V gives CDR1 SEHNR, CDR2 FQNEAQ (reference sequence). The V and J ends lost 2 bases and 1 base respectively, with 11 bases between them.

The gene calls are TRBV6-5 and TRBJ2-4; D uncertain. The CDR3 consists of 9 residues. Between the trimmed V and J ends, which lost 5 bases and 15 bases, there was a span of 8 bases. Looked up from germline, CDR1 is MNHEY and CDR2 is SVGAGI. The CDR3 loop reads CASSNRGYF. The CDR3 DNA is TGTGCCAGCAGTAATCGCGGGTACTTC.

This rearrangement joins TRBV7-3 to TRBJ1-2; 10 bases align to TRBD1. The CDR3 loop spans 16 amino acids. Per the germline V gene, CDR1 is SGHTA and CDR2 is FQGTGA. Unmatched junction bases numbered 11, after V lost 6 bases and J lost 4 bases. Here the CDR3 reads CASSPVGGQGTYGYTF. In DNA, the CDR3 is TGTGCCAGCAGTCCCGTGGGGGGACAGGGGACCTATGGCTACACCTTC.

This chain connects TRBV10-3 to TRBJ2-3; D unclear. V lost 4 bases, J lost 2 bases, and 4 bases lay in between. The germline V gene encodes CDR1 ENHRY and CDR2 SYGVKD. CDR3 length: 12 residues. The CDR3 loop is CAISGVTDTQYF. The CDR3 bases are TGTGCCATCAGTGGCGTCACAGATACGCAGTATTTT.

J is TRBJ2-7 and V is TRBV15; unclear D gene. CDR1 LNHNV and CDR2 YYDKDF come from the germline V gene (reference sequence). The germline V and J ends were trimmed by 1 base and 3 bases, with 10 bases remaining between them. This CDR3 spans 14 amino acids. The CDR3 spells CATSRGPPGYEQYF. The DNA of the CDR3 is TGTGCCACCAGCAGAGGTCCCCCAGGCTACGAGCAGTACTTC. The whole variable domain, remainder taken from reference TRBV15 and TRBJ2-7, is DAMVIQNPRYQVTQFGKPVTLSCSQTLNHNVMYWYQQKSSQAPKLLFHYYDKDFNNEADTPDNFQSRRPNTSFCFLDIRSPGLGDTAMYLCATSRGPPGYEQYFGPGTRLTVT.

The chain joins TRBV5-1 to TRBJ2-7; TRBD2 matches 9 bases. This CDR3 contains 16 residues. CDR1 is SGHRS, CDR2 YFSETQ, per germline. V lost 0 bases and J lost 6; bases outside the gene matches: 10. The CDR3 DNA reads as TGCGCCAGCAGCTTGGTCCCCGGGACTAGCACTTTCGAGCAGTACTTC. Protein sequence: CASSLVPGTSTFEQYF.

This chain uses TRBV10-3 with TRBJ1-4, with D tentatively TRBD1 (5 bases). The germline V gene encodes CDR1 ENHRY and CDR2 SYGVKD. The V end lost 0 bases, the J end lost 8 bases, and 16 bases lay between the germline ends. The CDR3 length is 16 residues. DNA of the CDR3: TGTGCCATCAGTGAGTCGAGTGGGGGAAGTGGCGAAAAACTGTTTTTT. It specifies CAISESSGGSGEKLFF.

In this sample, this clone turned up a few times. The chain employs TRBV6-5 and TRBJ1-2; no reliable D call. V was shortened by 5 bases and J by 8 bases, with 18 bases between the two germline ends. The length of the CDR3 is 14 residues. Germline V gene data show CDR1 as MNHEY and CDR2 as SVGAGI. CDR3 region: CASSASWVVKGYTF. The CDR3 region has the DNA TGTGCCAGCAGTGCCTCGTGGGTTGTAAAAGGCTACACCTTC.

The rearrangement uses TRBV9 and TRBJ2-3, with unresolved D. CDR3 size: 13 residues. Trimming took 0 bases from V and 1 from J, leaving 3 bases between them. Germline CDR1 reads SGDLS; CDR2 reads YYNGEE. Here the CDR3 reads CASSVVGTDTQYF. In nucleotides, the CDR3 is TGTGCCAGCAGCGTAGTGGGCACAGATACGCAGTATTTT.

V and J are TRBV27 and TRBJ1-4, with 8 bases identical to TRBD1. Germline-derived CDR1 and CDR2 are MNHEY and SMNVEV (reference sequence). V was pared by 5 bases and J by 5 bases, with 7 bases of the junction left unmatched. There are 15 residues in the CDR3. CDR3 loop: CASSRDRGRNEKLFF. The CDR3, as DNA: TGTGCCAGCAGTAGAGACAGGGGAAGAAATGAAAAACTGTTTTTT.